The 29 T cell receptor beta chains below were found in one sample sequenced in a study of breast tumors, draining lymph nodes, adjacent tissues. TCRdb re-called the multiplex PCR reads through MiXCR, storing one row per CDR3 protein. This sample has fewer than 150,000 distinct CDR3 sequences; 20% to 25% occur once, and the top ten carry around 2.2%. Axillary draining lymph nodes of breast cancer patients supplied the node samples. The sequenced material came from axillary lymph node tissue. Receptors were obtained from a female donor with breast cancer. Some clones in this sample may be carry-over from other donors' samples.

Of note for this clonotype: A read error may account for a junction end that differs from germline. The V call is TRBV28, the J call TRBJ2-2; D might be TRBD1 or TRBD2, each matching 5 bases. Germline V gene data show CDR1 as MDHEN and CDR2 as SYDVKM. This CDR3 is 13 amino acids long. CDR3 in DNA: TGTGTCAGCACATGGGGGAAGGCCGGGGAGCTGTTTTTT. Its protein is CVSTWGKAGELFF.

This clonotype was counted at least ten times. In DNA form, the CDR3 reads TGCAGTGCCAAGGGACTAGCGGTGATTACCTACGAGCAGTACTTC. This translates into CSAKGLAVITYEQYF. V usage is TRBV20-1 and J usage is TRBJ2-7; 11 bases align to TRBD2. The germline V gene encodes CDR1 DFQATT and CDR2 SNEGSKA (reference sequence). Losses at the gene ends were 6 bases for V and 2 bases for J; bases not matched to a gene: 9. This CDR3 spans 15 amino acids.

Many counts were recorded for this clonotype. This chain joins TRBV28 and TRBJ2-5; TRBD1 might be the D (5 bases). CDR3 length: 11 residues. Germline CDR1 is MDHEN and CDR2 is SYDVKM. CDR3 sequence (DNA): TGTGCGGTGACAGAACAAGAGACCCAGTACTTC. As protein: CAVTEQETQYF.

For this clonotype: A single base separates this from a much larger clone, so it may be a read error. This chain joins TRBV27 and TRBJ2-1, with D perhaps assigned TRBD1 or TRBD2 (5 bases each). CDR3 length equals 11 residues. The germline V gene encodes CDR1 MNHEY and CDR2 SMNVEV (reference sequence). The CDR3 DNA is TGTGCCAGTTCCCGAGGGGATGAGCAGCTCTTC. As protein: CASSRGDEQLF.

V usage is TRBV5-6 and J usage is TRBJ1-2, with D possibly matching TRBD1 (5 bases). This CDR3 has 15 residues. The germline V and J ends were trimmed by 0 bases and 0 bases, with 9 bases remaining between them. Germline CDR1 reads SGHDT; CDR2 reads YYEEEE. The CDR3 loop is CASSLVRVANYGYTF. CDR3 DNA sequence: TGTGCCAGCAGCTTGGTCAGGGTCGCTAACTATGGCTACACCTTC.

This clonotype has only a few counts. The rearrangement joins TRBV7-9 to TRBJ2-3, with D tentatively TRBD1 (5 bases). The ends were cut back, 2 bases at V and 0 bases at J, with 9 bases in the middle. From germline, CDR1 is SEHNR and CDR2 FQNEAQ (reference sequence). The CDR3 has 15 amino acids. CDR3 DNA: TGTGCCAGCAGCTTACTCCGGACAAGCACAGATACGCAGTATTTT. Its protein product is CASSLLRTSTDTQYF.

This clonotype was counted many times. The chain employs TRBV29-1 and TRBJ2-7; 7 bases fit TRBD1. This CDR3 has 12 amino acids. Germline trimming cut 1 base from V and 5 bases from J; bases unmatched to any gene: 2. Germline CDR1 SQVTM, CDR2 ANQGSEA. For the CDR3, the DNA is TGCAGCGTTGAAGGTGGGACAGACGAGCAGTACTTC. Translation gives CSVEGGTDEQYF.

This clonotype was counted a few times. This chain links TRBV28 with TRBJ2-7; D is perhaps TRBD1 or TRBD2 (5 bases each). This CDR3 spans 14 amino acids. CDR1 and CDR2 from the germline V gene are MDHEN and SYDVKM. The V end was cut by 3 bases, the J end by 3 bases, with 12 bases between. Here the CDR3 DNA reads TGTGCCAGCAGTTTGGGACCCAGCGGCTACGAGCAGTACTTC. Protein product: CASSLGPSGYEQYF. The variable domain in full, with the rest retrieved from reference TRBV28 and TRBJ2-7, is DVKVTQSSRYLVKRTGEKVFLECVQDMDHENMFWYRQDPGLGLRLIYFSYDVKMKEKGDIPEGYSVSREKKERFSLILESASTNQTSMYLCASSLGPSGYEQYFGPGTRLTVT.

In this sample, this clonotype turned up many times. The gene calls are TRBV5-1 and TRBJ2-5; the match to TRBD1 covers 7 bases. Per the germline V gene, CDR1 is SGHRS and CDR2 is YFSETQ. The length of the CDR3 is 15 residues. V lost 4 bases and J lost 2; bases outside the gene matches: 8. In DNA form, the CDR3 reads TGCGCCAGCAGCCTGGGGACAGACATTCAAGAGACCCAGTACTTC. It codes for CASSLGTDIQETQYF.

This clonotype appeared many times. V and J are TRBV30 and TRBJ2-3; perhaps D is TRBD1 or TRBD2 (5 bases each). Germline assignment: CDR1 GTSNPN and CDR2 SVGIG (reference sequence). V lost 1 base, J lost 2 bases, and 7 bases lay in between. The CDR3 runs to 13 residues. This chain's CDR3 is CAWSGDLTDTQYF. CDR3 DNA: TGTGCCTGGAGTGGGGACCTCACAGATACGCAGTATTTT.

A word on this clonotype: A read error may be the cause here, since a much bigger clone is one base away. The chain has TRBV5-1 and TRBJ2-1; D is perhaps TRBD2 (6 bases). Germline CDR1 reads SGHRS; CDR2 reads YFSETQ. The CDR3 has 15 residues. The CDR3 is CASSFGGTSCNEQFF. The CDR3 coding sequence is TGCGCCAGCAGCTTTGGCGGGACCTCCTGCAATGAGCAGTTCTTC.

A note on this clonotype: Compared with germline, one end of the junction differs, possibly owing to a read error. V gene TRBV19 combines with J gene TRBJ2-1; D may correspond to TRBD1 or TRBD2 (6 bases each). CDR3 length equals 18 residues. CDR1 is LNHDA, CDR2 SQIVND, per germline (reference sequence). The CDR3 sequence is CASSSGAGIHNSYNEQSF. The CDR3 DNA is TGTGCCAGTAGTTCGGGGGCAGGGATTCATAACTCCTACAATGAGCAGTCCTTC. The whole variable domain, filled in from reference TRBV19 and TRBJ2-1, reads DGGITQSPKYLFRKEGQNVTLSCEQNLNHDAMYWYRQDPGQGLRLIYYSQIVNDFQKGDIAEGYSVSREKKESFPLTVTSAQKNPTAFYLCASSSGAGIHNSYNEQSFGPGTRLTVL.

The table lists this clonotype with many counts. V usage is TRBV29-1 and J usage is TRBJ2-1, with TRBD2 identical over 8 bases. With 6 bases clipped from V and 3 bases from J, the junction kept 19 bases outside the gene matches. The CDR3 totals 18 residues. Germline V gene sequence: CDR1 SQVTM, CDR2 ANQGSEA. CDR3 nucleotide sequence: TGCAGCGTACGACTAGGGACTAGACTCGGCACGCACTACAATGAGCAGTTCTTC. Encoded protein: CSVRLGTRLGTHYNEQFF.

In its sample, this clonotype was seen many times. CDR3 sequence (DNA): TGCGCCAGCAGCTTGAATCGGGACAGGAATAATTCACCCCTCCACTTT. It is translated as CASSLNRDRNNSPLHF. The rearrangement joins TRBV5-1 to TRBJ1-6, with 8 bases matching TRBD1. Germline loops: CDR1 SGHRS, CDR2 YFSETQ. The ends lost 1 base at V and 5 bases at J; junction bases unmatched: 5. This CDR3 has 16 residues.

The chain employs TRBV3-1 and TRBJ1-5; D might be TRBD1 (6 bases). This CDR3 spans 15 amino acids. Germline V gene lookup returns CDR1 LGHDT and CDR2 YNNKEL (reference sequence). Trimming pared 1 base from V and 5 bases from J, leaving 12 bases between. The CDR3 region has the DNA TGTGCCAGCAGCCAAGGGGGGCCAGGGCATCAGCCCCAGCATTTT. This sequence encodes CASSQGGPGHQPQHF.

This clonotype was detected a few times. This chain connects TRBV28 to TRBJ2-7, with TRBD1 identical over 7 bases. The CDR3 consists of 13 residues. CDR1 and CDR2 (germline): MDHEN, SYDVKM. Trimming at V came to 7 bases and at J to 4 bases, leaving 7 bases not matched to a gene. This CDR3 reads CASTLTGEYEQYF. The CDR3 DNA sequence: TGTGCCAGCACCCTCACAGGGGAATACGAGCAGTACTTC.

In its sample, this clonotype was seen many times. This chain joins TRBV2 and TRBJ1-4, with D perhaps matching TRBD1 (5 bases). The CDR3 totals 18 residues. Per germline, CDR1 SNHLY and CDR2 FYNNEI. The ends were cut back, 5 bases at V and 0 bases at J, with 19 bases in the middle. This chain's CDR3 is CASSYRQLLNPTNEKLFF. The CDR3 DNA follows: TGTGCCAGCAGTTACAGACAGCTCCTCAACCCAACTAATGAAAAACTGTTTTTT.

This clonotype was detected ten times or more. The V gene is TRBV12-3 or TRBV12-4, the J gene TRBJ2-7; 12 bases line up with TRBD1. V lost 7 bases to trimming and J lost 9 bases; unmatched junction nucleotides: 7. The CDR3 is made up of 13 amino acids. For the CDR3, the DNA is TGTGCCAGCATGGGGACAGGGGGCTCTGTGCAGTACTTC. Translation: CASMGTGGSVQYF.

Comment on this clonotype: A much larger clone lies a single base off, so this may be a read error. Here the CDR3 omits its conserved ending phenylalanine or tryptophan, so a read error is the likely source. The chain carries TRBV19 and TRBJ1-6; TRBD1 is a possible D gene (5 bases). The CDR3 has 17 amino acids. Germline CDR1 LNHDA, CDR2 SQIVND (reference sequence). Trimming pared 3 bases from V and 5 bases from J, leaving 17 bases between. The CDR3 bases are TGTGCCAGTAGTATCGCGGAGGTCAGGGTTAATAATTCACCCCTCCACCTT. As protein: CASSIAEVRVNNSPLHL.

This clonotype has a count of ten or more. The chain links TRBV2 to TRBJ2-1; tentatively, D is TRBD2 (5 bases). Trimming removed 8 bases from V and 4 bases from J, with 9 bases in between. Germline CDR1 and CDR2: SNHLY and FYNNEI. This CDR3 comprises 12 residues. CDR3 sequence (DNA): TGTGCCAGCCGGGGAGCTTACAATGAGCAGTTCTTC. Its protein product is CASRGAYNEQFF.

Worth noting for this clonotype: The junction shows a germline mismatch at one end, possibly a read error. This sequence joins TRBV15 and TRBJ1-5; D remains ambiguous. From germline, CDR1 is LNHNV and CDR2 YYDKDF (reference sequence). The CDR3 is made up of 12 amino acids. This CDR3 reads CVTSRDNQPQHF. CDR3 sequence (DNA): TGTGTCACCAGCAGAGATAACCAGCCCCAGCATTTT. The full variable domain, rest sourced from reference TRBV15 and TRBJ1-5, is DAMVIQNPRYQVTQFGKPVTLSCSQTLNHNVMYWYQQKSSQAPKLLFHYYDKDFNNEADTPDNFQSRRPNTSFCFLDIRSPGLGDTAMYLCVTSRDNQPQHFGDGTRLSIL.

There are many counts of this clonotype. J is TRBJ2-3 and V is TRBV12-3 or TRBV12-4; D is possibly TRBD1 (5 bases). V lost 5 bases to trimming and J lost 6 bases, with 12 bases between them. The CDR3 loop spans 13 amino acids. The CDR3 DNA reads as TGTGCCAGCAGTCAGCAACAGGCGGATACGCAGTATTTT. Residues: CASSQQQADTQYF.

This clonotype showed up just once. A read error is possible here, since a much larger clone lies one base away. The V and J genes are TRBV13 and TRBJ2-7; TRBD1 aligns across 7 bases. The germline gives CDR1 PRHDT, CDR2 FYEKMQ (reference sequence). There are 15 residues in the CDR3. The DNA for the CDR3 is TGTGCCGGCAGCCAAACAGGGGTTATCTCCTACGAGCAGTACTTC. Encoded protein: CAGSQTGVISYEQYF. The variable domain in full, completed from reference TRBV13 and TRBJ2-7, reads AAGVIQSPRHLIKEKRETATLKCYPIPRHDTVYWYQQGPGQDPQFLISFYEKMQSDKGSIPDRFSAQQFSDYHSELNMSSLELGDSALYFCAGSQTGVISYEQYFGPGTRLTVT.

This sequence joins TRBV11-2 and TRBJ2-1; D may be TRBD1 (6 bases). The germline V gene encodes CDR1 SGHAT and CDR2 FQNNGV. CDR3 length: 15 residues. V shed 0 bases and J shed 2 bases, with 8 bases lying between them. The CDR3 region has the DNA TGTGCCAGCAGCTTAGAACAGGGTACCTACAATGAGCAGTTCTTC. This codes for CASSLEQGTYNEQFF.

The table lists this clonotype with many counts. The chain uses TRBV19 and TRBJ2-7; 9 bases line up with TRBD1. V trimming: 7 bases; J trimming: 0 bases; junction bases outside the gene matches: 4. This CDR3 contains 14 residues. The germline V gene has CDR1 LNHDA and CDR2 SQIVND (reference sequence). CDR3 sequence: CASTGTGSSYEQYF. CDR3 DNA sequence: TGTGCCAGTACCGGGACAGGGAGCTCCTACGAGCAGTACTTC.

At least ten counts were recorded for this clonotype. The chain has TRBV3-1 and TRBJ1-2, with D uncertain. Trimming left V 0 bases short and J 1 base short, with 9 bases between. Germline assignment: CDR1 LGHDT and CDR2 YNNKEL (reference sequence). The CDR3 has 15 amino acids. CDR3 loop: CASSQDNIFNYGYTF. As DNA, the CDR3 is TGTGCCAGCAGCCAAGACAACATCTTTAACTATGGCTACACCTTC.

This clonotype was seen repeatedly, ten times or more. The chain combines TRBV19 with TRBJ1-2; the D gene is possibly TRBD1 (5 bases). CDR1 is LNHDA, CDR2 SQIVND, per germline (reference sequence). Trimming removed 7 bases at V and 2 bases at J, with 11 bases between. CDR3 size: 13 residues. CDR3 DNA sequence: TGTGCCAGTACATCTGCAGGGAACTATGGCTACACCTTC. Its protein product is CASTSAGNYGYTF.

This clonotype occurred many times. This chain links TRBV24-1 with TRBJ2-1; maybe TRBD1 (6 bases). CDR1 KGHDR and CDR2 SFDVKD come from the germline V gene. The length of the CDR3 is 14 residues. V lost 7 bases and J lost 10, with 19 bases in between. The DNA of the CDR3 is TGTGCCACCAGAGACAGGCCGCCTAACGAGGAGCAGTTCTTC. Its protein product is CATRDRPPNEEQFF.

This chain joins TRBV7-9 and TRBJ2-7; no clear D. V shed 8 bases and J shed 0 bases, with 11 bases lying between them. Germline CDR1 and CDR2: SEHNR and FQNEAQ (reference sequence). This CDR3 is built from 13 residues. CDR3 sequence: CASGSEFSYEQYF. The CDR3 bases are TGTGCCAGCGGCTCCGAGTTCTCCTACGAGCAGTACTTC.